This TCR beta chain was documented in a study of blood T cell repertoires in COVID-19. Study in general: Sources were T cells, B-cell-depleted T cells, or PBMCs; the material itself was cDNA or gDNA.

The authors' processing: Reference gene primer amplification yielded estimated nucleated cell counts. TCRdb's copy holds only in-frame clones and misses some; the assay was immunoSEQ multiplex PCR. Clone size and the V and J calls come from that table; the DNA yielded D and trimming. The sample consists of 200,000 to 250,000 clones, 70% to 90% of them appearing once. V was trimmed by 8 bases and J by 3 bases, leaving 12 bases between them. The CDR3 consists of 13 residues. Sequencing was performed on peripheral blood. The clonotype comes from a woman aged 45-65 years with acute or convalescent COVID-19. The chain is built from TRBV12-3 or TRBV12-4 and TRBJ2-3; D is possibly TRBD1 (6 bases). The CDR3 sequence is CASGGRATDTQYF. Here the CDR3 DNA reads TGTGCCAGCGGGGGCAGGGCGACAGATACGCAGTATTTT.